This T cell receptor (beta chain) was documented in a study of cytomegalovirus exposure and HLA in healthy donors (dated by TCRdb to 2016 to 2017). Turning to the overall study: In an earlier analysis of 587 of the donors, less than 350 Gb of sequence data and roughly 100 million unique TCR beta sequences from 150 million to 200 million T cells were reported. An early release covering some 640 HLA-typed donors comprised approximately 300 gigabases of sequencing data and tens of millions of unique TCR sequences. The genetic ancestry cluster associated with self-reported Caucasian donors included around 76% of the roughly 360 genotyped donors. The study aimed to test whether signatures of past pathogen exposure could be identified by cataloging public T cell receptors. The T cell repertoires of 666 subjects were profiled by immunosequencing and related to cytomegalovirus serostatus. Besides the first cohort of some 670 subjects, a separate validation cohort made up of over 100 different subjects was used. To predict cytomegalovirus infection status, the study combined high-throughput TCR immunosequencing, statistical association of individual TCRs with disease status, and machine learning. To study patterns of TCR occurrence, a later analysis re-analyzed previously published TCR beta repertoires from around 670 donors and added high-resolution HLA genotyping. Rather than drawing on any new phenotypic data, the later analysis identified candidate immune exposures from TCR beta sequences and the way those sequences occurred across donors. To decide whether each TCR beta V gene segment behaved as functional or pseudogenic, an earlier analysis of over 500 of the donors relied on high-throughput TCR beta sequencing. Donor age, sex, ethnicity and CMV serostatus were compiled together with the repertoire data. In a later genetic analysis, genome-wide SNP genotypes for about 55% of the 666 donors were used, and that subset was treated as a discovery cohort. All discovery cohort repertoires had been generated using a single sequencing platform. HLA typing covered class I and class II loci at four-digit resolution. Typing coverage differed by locus: A, B, C, DRB1 and DQB1 were typed in about 629-630 donors, DQA1 in 500 to 550, DPA1 in some 570, and DPB1 in 472. About five DR-DQ haplotypes were handled as single units for association and clustering, since linkage in the cohort was strong. Among roughly 400 genotyped donors of the cohort, an average of around 240,000 unique TCR beta nucleotide sequences was sequenced per donor, of which approximately 19% were non-productive.

Study-wide conclusions, independent of this receptor: When HLA alleles, especially DR and DQ, strongly co-occurred, attributing TCR associations to individual alleles was difficult. In a later genetic analysis, a missense DCLRE1C variant was associated with V-gene and J-gene trimming of TCR beta chains, and the association was replicated in an independent cohort. Specific HLA alleles were associated with 15,000 to 20,000 TCR beta sequences at a false discovery rate of 0.05 in a later analysis. According to a later analysis, most CMV-associated TCR beta chains appeared to be HLA-restricted, and the HLA associations seemed to be driven largely by CMV exposure. In a later genetic analysis, fewer N-insertions in productive TCRs were reported among donors in an Asian-associated ancestry cluster than the approximately 710-donor mean. In a later analysis, the rate of TCR association differed among HLA loci, with DRB1 alleles having the most associated TCRs and HLA-C alleles having the fewest. Because HLA typing was missing for some donors at each locus, association tests included only the typed subset. The authors suggested that the approach could potentially be generalized to other disease states and immunological phenotypes. Several of the top co-occurrence clusters appeared to be linked to parvovirus B19, influenza, CMV and Epstein-Barr virus, according to a later analysis. Correlated functional status among segregating V segments might be attributable to linkage disequilibrium, but an unknown experimental factor could not be ruled out. Because counts were too low, some 17 rarely observed V segments, including chromosome 9 orphons, were excluded from the earlier analysis of 500 to 700 of the donors. Most TCR sequences were observed very rarely across donors, whereas some public TCRs were present in many individuals. For the cohort, immune exposure information was limited to CMV serostatus. A cluster of highly shared sequence variants was judged likely to represent a technical artifact of the sequencing pipeline. A later analysis found that HLA-associated TCR beta chains were more clonally expanded and had lower generation probabilities than equally common non-associated chains. An earlier analysis of roughly 570 of the donors showed that most TCR beta V segments appeared in productive rearrangements either about 87% or about 30% of the time, which broadly matched IMGT annotations. Sequencing depth was assumed to be roughly uniform across donors in the presence/absence analyses, though that assumption may not hold. A few of the identified cytomegalovirus-associated TCR beta chains were confirmed in vitro to be specific for cytomegalovirus antigens. A further reported finding was that TCR beta sequences accurately predicted the HLA-A and HLA-B alleles for most subjects in the first cohort. The cohort was sequenced for TCR beta chains only, and without alpha or paired-chain data the features that could be detected were limited. The classifier was reported to diagnose cytomegalovirus status with high specificity and sensitivity in both the original and validation cohorts. Some IMGT-functional V segments, including TRBV6-2 and TRBV6-3, could not be told apart with the 87-base-pair reads, so those segments were excluded. A total of about 180 TCR beta chains were listed by the study as associated with cytomegalovirus.

A word on this clone: No antigen is known for it. Base qualities are not at hand, and no much larger clone is one base apart.

V loses 4 bases, J loses 6 bases, and the germline ends lie 12 bases apart. The CDR3 holds 13 amino acids from the cysteine to the phenylalanine. Solely the CDR3 DNA is kept, with 39 bases framed from the first base. The germline V gene encodes CDR1 MNHEY and CDR2 SVGAGI. The cohort consisted of 670 or so healthy bone marrow donors. Cohort members were all nominally healthy when sampled, although unrecorded immune exposures were likely present. The donor tested CMV seropositive, placing the donor among the roughly 300 seropositive members of the cohort. Every donor gave a peripheral blood sample, and the peripheral blood mononuclear cells from that sample were used for TCR beta sequencing. Genomic DNA extraction from the blood cell samples was performed with the Qiagen DNeasy Blood Extraction Kit. Receptors were amplified or captured by the immunoSEQ multiplex PCR assay. A mixture of 60 forward primers for TCR Vbeta segments and 13 reverse primers for TCR Jbeta segments was used in the multiplex PCR. Amplification of the CDR3 region of rearranged TCR beta genes was performed with a multiplex PCR assay on genomic DNA. On the Illumina HiSeq System, the amplified TCR beta libraries were sequenced as 87-base-pair reads. Processing in the source paper ran as follows. A later analysis counted tens of millions of unique TCR beta chains across the 666 repertoires, and some 11 million of these chains were shared by at least two donors. Raw reads were error-corrected and collapsed into unique sequences by a nearest-neighbor algorithm in which closely related sequences were merged to remove PCR and sequencing errors. Alignment of CDR3 sequences to IMGT reference sequences was used to assign V, D and J gene segments. Each retained sequence needed at least a six-nucleotide match to both a V gene segment and a J gene segment. A rearrangement counted as productive if the CDR3 had no stop codons and remained in frame with V and J, and every other rearrangement counted as non-productive. Following IMGT convention, CDR3 was defined as the stretch from the second conserved V-encoded cysteine to the conserved J-encoded phenylalanine. Sequences without an unambiguous match to a single V gene segment were excluded from the earlier analysis of about 600 of the donors. An earlier analysis of fewer than 650 of the donors classified V segments as functional when productive rearrangements were above 56.7% and as segregating when the standard deviation between donors was above 5%. A statistical classification framework was built for diagnosing cytomegalovirus status from the catalog of TCR beta chain sequences. A later analysis assigned V and J genes by comparing TCR nucleotide sequences with IMGT/GENE-DB human TR gene sequences. A later analysis assigned CDR3 sequences and most-parsimonious VDJ recombination scenarios with the TCRdist pipeline. In a later analysis, every TCR beta chain was defined by the combination of its CDR3 amino acid sequence and its V-gene family, and reads without a unique V-gene family were dropped. As a way to deal with suspected cross-contamination and a sequencing artifact, a later analysis dropped more than 500 nucleotide sequences that were highly shared and had low generation probability. In a later analysis, a clonal expansion index was calculated for each public chain from normalized within-repertoire ranks of inferred template counts. In a later analysis, generation probabilities were computed using a VDJ recombination model fitted to out-of-frame rearrangements, and the results were checked against IGoR. In a later analysis, TCR-TCR, TCR-HLA and TCR-CMV co-occurrence was scored with hypergeometric tests, and a repertoire-size bias correction was applied to TCR pairs. To estimate false discovery rates, a later analysis permuted the HLA or CMV assignments 20 times. A later analysis grouped co-occurring TCRs with DBSCAN, adding TCRdist sequence similarity when clustering within HLA-allele-positive subsets. Repertoires with fewer than 30,000 or more than 120,000 public chains were left out of co-occurrence clustering, as were about 5 repertoires with anomalous nucleotide sharing. TCRdb provides this immuneACCESS table in a form limited to in-frame rearrangements. Some clones are lacking; in checked studies, under half of them reflect an unresolved V gene, and why the rest are absent is not known. V and J calls plus clone size are reproduced from that table; the DNA served to infer D and trimming. This sample comprises 100,000 to 150,000 clones, about 71% of them detected only once. The leading ten clones occupy more than 2.5% of the sample.

The sample consisted of PBMCs. The chain couples TRBV6-5 to TRBJ1-2, with TRBD1 perhaps the D gene, on 6 matching bases. The TCR was taken from a woman aged 55 to 70 in good health and CMV-seropositive. The sequence in DNA is TGTGCCAGCAGTTCTCTCAGGGGTGATGGCTACACCTTC. This codes for CASSSLRGDGYTF.